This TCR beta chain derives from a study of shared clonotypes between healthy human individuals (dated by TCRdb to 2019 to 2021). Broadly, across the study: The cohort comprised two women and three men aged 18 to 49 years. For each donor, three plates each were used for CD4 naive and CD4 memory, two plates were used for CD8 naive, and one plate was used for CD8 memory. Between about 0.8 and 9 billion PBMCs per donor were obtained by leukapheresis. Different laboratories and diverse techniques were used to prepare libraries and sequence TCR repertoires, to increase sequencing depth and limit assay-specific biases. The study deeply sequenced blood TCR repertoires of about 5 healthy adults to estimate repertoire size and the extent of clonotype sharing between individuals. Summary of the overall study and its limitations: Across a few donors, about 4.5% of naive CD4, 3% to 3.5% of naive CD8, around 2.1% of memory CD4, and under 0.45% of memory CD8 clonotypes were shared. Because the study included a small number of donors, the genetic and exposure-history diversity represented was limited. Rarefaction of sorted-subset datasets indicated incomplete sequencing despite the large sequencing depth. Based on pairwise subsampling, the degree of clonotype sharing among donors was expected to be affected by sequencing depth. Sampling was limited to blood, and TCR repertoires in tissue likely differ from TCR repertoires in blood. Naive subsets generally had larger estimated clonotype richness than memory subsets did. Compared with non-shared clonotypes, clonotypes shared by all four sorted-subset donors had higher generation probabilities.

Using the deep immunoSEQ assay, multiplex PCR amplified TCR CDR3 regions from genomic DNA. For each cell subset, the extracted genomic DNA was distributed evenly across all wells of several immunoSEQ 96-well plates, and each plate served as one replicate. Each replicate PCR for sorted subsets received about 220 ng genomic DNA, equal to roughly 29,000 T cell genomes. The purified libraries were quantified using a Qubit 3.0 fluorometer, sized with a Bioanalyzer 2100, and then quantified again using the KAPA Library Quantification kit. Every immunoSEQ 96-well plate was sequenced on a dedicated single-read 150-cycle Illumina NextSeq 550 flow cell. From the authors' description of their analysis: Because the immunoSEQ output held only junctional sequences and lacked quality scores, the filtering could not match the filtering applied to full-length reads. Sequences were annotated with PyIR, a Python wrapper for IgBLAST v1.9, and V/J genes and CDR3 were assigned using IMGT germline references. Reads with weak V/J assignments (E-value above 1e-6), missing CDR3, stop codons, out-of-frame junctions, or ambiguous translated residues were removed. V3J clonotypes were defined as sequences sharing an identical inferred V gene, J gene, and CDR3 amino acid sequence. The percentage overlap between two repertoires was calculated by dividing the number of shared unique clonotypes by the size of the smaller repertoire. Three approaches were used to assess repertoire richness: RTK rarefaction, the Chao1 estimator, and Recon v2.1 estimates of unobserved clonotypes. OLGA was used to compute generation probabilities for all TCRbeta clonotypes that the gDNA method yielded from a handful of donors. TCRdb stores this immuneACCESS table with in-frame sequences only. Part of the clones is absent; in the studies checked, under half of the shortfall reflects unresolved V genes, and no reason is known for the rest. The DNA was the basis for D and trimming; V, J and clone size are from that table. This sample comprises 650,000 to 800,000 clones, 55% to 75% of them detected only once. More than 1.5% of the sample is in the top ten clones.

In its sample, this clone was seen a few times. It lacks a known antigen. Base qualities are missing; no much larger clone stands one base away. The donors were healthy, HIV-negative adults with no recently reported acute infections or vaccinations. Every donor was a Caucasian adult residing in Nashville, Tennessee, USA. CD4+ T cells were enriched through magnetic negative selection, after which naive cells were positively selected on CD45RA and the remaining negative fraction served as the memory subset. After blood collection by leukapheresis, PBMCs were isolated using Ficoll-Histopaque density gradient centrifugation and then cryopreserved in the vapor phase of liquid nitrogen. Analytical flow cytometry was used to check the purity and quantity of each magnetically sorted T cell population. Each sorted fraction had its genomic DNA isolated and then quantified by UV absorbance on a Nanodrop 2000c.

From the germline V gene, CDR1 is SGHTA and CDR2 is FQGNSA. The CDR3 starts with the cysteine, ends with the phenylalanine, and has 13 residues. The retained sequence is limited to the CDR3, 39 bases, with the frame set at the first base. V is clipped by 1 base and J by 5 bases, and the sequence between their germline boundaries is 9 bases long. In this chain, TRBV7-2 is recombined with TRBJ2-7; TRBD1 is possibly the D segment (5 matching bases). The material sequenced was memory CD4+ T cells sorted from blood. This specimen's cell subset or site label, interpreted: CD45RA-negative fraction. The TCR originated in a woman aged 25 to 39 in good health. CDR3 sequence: CASSLGQGHEQYF. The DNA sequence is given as TGTGCCAGCAGCTTAGGTCAGGGCCACGAGCAGTACTTC.